These T cell receptor beta chains were read from a single sample in a study of early T cells in non-severe SARS-CoV-2 infection. TCRdb processed the 5' RACE reads anew with MiXCR; each CDR3 protein has one entry. The sample holds 25,000 to 30,000 distinct CDR3 sequences, over 4.5% seen once. The sample consisted of whole blood. Source of these receptors: an adult who was a healthcare worker with PCR-confirmed SARS-CoV-2 infection or an uninfected control (not recorded which). The CDR3 runs from the conserved cysteine through the conserved F or W.

j_call | v_call | cdr3_aa
TRBJ1-2 | TRBV24-1 | CATSDAPEAGYTF
TRBJ2-1 | TRBV5-4 | CASSSEASNEQFF
TRBJ2-5 | TRBV3-1 | CASSHLRSGYQETQYF
TRBJ1-5 | TRBV7-2 | CASSSTPDRNSNQPQHF
TRBJ1-4 | TRBV4-2 | CASSQDPETPGEKLFF
TRBJ1-1 | TRBV5-8 | CASSMYGGTEAFF
TRBJ1-5 | TRBV24-1 | CATSDPSNLQPQHF
TRBJ1-4 | TRBV6-1 | CASSRTLPLFF
TRBJ2-1 | TRBV5-4 | CASSLDRGNEQFF
TRBJ1-1 | TRBV5-4 | CASSLPAENTEAFF
TRBJ2-7 | TRBV7-2 | CASSLTRETVEQYF
TRBJ1-5 | TRBV6-2/TRBV6-3 | CASSYESHKQPQHF
TRBJ2-5 | TRBV27 | CASSSQGAGEETQYF
TRBJ2-7 | TRBV21-1 | CASSTGLAGVGRSYEQYF
TRBJ2-7 | TRBV6-5 | CASSSTLGFEQYF
TRBJ1-5 | TRBV7-2 | CASSLASGQPQHF
TRBJ1-2 | TRBV20-1 | CSAITRDYGYTF
TRBJ2-2 | TRBV10-3 | CAISNTGELFF